A selection of T cell receptor beta chains follows, all from one sample in a study of T cells after posttransplantation cyclophosphamide. Sequencing used immunoSEQ multiplex PCR; TCRdb keeps in-frame clones, though not all of them. The sample holds over 4,500 clones, and no clone turns up only once. The sample in question was PBMCs, obtained 350 to 400 days after allogeneic stem cell transplant with posttransplant cyclophosphamide. The origin of the receptors is a male patient aged 60 to 75 who received an allogeneic stem cell transplant from a related donor, was CMV-positive, and had acute GVHD only. The graft donor may account for some of the T cells. CDR3s include the opening cysteine and the closing phenylalanine or tryptophan. D genes are given only for firm matches. Some rows mark clone size as missing; the rest say once, few, many or name a class of expanded clone.

clone_size: many; j_call: TRBJ2-5; d_call: TRBD2; v_call: TRBV19; cdr3_nt: TGTGCCAGTAGCTTGACTAGCGGGAGAGAGACCCAGTACTTC; cdr3_aa: CASSLTSGRETQYF
clone_size: many; j_call: TRBJ2-1; d_call: NA; v_call: TRBV6-1; cdr3_nt: TGTGCCAGCAGTGAAGGGCATCTCTCGCAGTTCTTC; cdr3_aa: CASSEGHLSQFF
clone_size: many; j_call: TRBJ1-1; d_call: TRBD1; v_call: TRBV19; cdr3_nt: TGTGCCAGTAGTAGATCGGACAGGAACTTGAACACTGAAGCTTTCTTT; cdr3_aa: CASSRSDRNLNTEAFF
clone_size: many; j_call: TRBJ2-6; d_call: TRBD1; v_call: TRBV6-7; cdr3_nt: TGTGCCAGCCTCACGTCCGGGACAGGGGGTGCGTCCGGGGCCAACGTCCTGACTTTC; cdr3_aa: CASLTSGTGGASGANVLTF
clone_size: many; j_call: TRBJ2-2; d_call: TRBD1; v_call: TRBV25-1; cdr3_nt: TGTGCCAGCTTAAACCCAAGACAGGGGACGAACACCGGGGAGCTGTTTTTT; cdr3_aa: CASLNPRQGTNTGELFF
clone_size: few; j_call: TRBJ1-2; d_call: NA; v_call: TRBV6-5; cdr3_nt: TGTGCCAGCAGGCGGGAGGGTGGCTACACCTTC; cdr3_aa: CASRREGGYTF
clone_size: many; j_call: TRBJ2-3; d_call: TRBD2; v_call: TRBV5-4; cdr3_nt: TGTGCCAGCAGCTTAATGTCTAGCGGAGATACGCAGTATTTT; cdr3_aa: CASSLMSSGDTQYF
clone_size: many; j_call: TRBJ2-1; d_call: NA; v_call: TRBV20-1; cdr3_nt: TGCAGTGCCCCCGCCAGGGAAGAGCAGTTCTTC; cdr3_aa: CSAPAREEQFF
clone_size: many; j_call: TRBJ2-3; d_call: TRBD2; v_call: TRBV29-1; cdr3_nt: TGCAGCGTAAGGGTAGCGGGAGTGGGTGATACGCAGTATTTT; cdr3_aa: CSVRVAGVGDTQYF
clone_size: NA; j_call: TRBJ2-7; d_call: NA; v_call: TRBV30; cdr3_nt: TGTGCCTGGCACTTAGGGGGGGGGAGTCCCTACGAGCAGTACTTC; cdr3_aa: CAWHLGGGSPYEQYF
clone_size: many; j_call: TRBJ2-4; d_call: NA; v_call: TRBV6-1; cdr3_nt: TGTGCCAGCAGTGAAGAAGTTCGGGGAACACTAGCCAAAAACATTCAGTACTTC; cdr3_aa: CASSEEVRGTLAKNIQYF
clone_size: many; j_call: TRBJ2-7; d_call: NA; v_call: TRBV19; cdr3_nt: TGTGCCAGTAGTACGGGGTTAGACTACGAGCAGTACTTC; cdr3_aa: CASSTGLDYEQYF
clone_size: many; j_call: TRBJ1-1; d_call: NA; v_call: TRBV2; cdr3_nt: TGTGCCAGCAGTGAAGCGCCCGTCCCGAGGGAAGCTTTCTTT; cdr3_aa: CASSEAPVPREAFF
clone_size: NA; j_call: TRBJ2-2; d_call: TRBD1; v_call: TRBV27; cdr3_nt: TGTGCCAGCAGTCAAAGGGGACAGGCCTCCGGGGAGCTGTTTTTT; cdr3_aa: CASSQRGQASGELFF
clone_size: medium-sized; j_call: TRBJ1-1; d_call: NA; v_call: TRBV15; cdr3_nt: TGTGCCACCAGCAGGCAAACCGGGACAACGAGTATGGTGAGGAACACTGAAGCTTTCTTT; cdr3_aa: CATSRQTGTTSMVRNTEAFF
clone_size: large; j_call: TRBJ1-2; d_call: TRBD1; v_call: TRBV19; cdr3_nt: TGTGCCAGTAGTCCAGGGACAGGATCATATGGCTACACCTTC; cdr3_aa: CASSPGTGSYGYTF
clone_size: medium-sized; j_call: TRBJ1-1; d_call: NA; v_call: TRBV5-6; cdr3_nt: TGTGCCAGCTCTCTGGGGGCGCAGGGTGTTGAAGCTTTCTTT; cdr3_aa: CASSLGAQGVEAFF
clone_size: many; j_call: TRBJ1-5; d_call: NA; v_call: TRBV4-1; cdr3_nt: TGCGCCAGCAGCCAAGCACTTAGAAATAGCAATCAGCCCCAGCATTTT; cdr3_aa: CASSQALRNSNQPQHF
clone_size: large; j_call: TRBJ1-4; d_call: NA; v_call: TRBV7-9; cdr3_nt: TGTGCCAGCAGCTTCCCAGGGGAAAAACTGTTTTTT; cdr3_aa: CASSFPGEKLFF
clone_size: many; j_call: TRBJ1-2; d_call: NA; v_call: TRBV5-1; cdr3_nt: TGCGCCAGCAGCTTGGGTGCTGAAGCTGGCTACACCTTC; cdr3_aa: CASSLGAEAGYTF
clone_size: few; j_call: TRBJ1-1; d_call: NA; v_call: TRBV7-9; cdr3_nt: TGTGCCAGCAGCCCTTTGGGGGGAGGAAATGAAGATTTCTTT; cdr3_aa: CASSPLGGGNEDFF
clone_size: many; j_call: TRBJ1-1; d_call: NA; v_call: TRBV5-1; cdr3_nt: TGCGCCAGCAGCTTGGTGCGGGGGAACACTGAAGCTTTCTTT; cdr3_aa: CASSLVRGNTEAFF
clone_size: many; j_call: TRBJ2-3; d_call: TRBD1; v_call: TRBV4-3; cdr3_nt: TGCGCCAGCAGCCAAGACAGGGGGCGAAGCACAGATACGCAGTATTTT; cdr3_aa: CASSQDRGRSTDTQYF
clone_size: many; j_call: TRBJ2-3; d_call: NA; v_call: TRBV7-3; cdr3_nt: TGTGCCGGCAGCTTAACGGGGCCAGATACGCAGTATTTT; cdr3_aa: CAGSLTGPDTQYF
clone_size: many; j_call: TRBJ2-7; d_call: TRBD2; v_call: TRBV7-9; cdr3_nt: TGTGCCAGCAGCCCTTCCGGACTAGAAGCCTACGAGCAGTACTTC; cdr3_aa: CASSPSGLEAYEQYF
clone_size: many; j_call: TRBJ2-1; d_call: NA; v_call: TRBV9; cdr3_nt: TGTGCCAGCAGCGTAGTAGGCGGAGGTGAGCAGTTCTTC; cdr3_aa: CASSVVGGGEQFF
clone_size: many; j_call: TRBJ1-3; d_call: NA; v_call: TRBV5-1; cdr3_nt: TGCGCCAGCAGCTTGGACAGGGCAGGAAACACCATATATTTT; cdr3_aa: CASSLDRAGNTIYF
clone_size: many; j_call: TRBJ2-1; d_call: TRBD2; v_call: TRBV7-3; cdr3_nt: TGTGCCAGCAGAATCGAGGGGACTAGCGGGAGATTCGAGCAGTTCTTC; cdr3_aa: CASRIEGTSGRFEQFF
clone_size: many; j_call: TRBJ1-1; d_call: TRBD1; v_call: TRBV18; cdr3_nt: TGTGCCAGCTCACCCGGGACAGGGAGTCGGGAGACTGAAGCTTTCTTT; cdr3_aa: CASSPGTGSRETEAFF
clone_size: many; j_call: TRBJ1-5; d_call: NA; v_call: TRBV6-6; cdr3_nt: TGTGCCACCCAGGGGAACAATCAGCCCCAGCATTTT; cdr3_aa: CATQGNNQPQHF
clone_size: many; j_call: TRBJ2-1; d_call: NA; v_call: TRBV10-3; cdr3_nt: TGTGCCATCAGGAGGGATTCTGAGCAGTTCTTC; cdr3_aa: CAIRRDSEQFF
clone_size: many; j_call: TRBJ2-1; d_call: TRBD1; v_call: TRBV2; cdr3_nt: TGTGCCATTCAGGGGCAGGGGGTAGGGGGTGAGCAGTTCTTC; cdr3_aa: CAIQGQGVGGEQFF
clone_size: many; j_call: TRBJ1-2; d_call: NA; v_call: TRBV10-3; cdr3_nt: TGTGCCATCAGTGACACCATCAGGCAGTTGAAGGGGACATCTGGCTACACCTTC; cdr3_aa: CAISDTIRQLKGTSGYTF
clone_size: many; j_call: TRBJ2-2; d_call: TRBD2; v_call: TRBV5-1; cdr3_nt: TGCGCCAGCAGCTTGAAGATTGGCCCTAGCGGGAGTCGCACCGGGGAGCTGTTTTTT; cdr3_aa: CASSLKIGPSGSRTGELFF
clone_size: many; j_call: TRBJ2-7; d_call: TRBD1; v_call: TRBV2; cdr3_nt: TGTGCCAGCAGTACCCGGGACAGGGCTGTCGAGCAGTACTTC; cdr3_aa: CASSTRDRAVEQYF
clone_size: many; j_call: TRBJ2-5; d_call: TRBD1; v_call: TRBV7-3; cdr3_nt: TGTGCCAGCAGCCCCCAGACAGGGTTGGAGACCCAGTACTTC; cdr3_aa: CASSPQTGLETQYF
clone_size: NA; j_call: TRBJ2-7; d_call: NA; v_call: TRBV14; cdr3_nt: TGTGCCAGCAGCCAAGAGGAGTTAAAAGTAAGAGTATCCTACGAGCAGTACTTC; cdr3_aa: CASSQEELKVRVSYEQYF
clone_size: many; j_call: TRBJ2-1; d_call: TRBD2; v_call: TRBV5-5; cdr3_nt: TGTGCCAGCAGCATCCGGACAGGGGGCGAACTAGCGGGAGGGCCCTATGAGCAGTTCTTC; cdr3_aa: CASSIRTGGELAGGPYEQFF
clone_size: many; j_call: TRBJ2-1; d_call: TRBD2; v_call: TRBV4-3; cdr3_nt: TGCGCCAGCAGCCAAGGGCTAGCGGGGTCCTTTAACAATGAGCAGTTCTTC; cdr3_aa: CASSQGLAGSFNNEQFF
clone_size: medium-sized; j_call: TRBJ2-6; d_call: NA; v_call: TRBV25-1; cdr3_nt: TGTGCCAGCAGTGAACGTACCGGGACATCTGGGGCCAACGTCCTGACTTTC; cdr3_aa: CASSERTGTSGANVLTF
clone_size: many; j_call: TRBJ2-1; d_call: NA; v_call: TRBV19; cdr3_nt: TGTGCCACGGGAGTGGGTGAGCAGTTCTTC; cdr3_aa: CATGVGEQFF
clone_size: many; j_call: TRBJ2-1; d_call: TRBD1; v_call: TRBV28; cdr3_nt: TGTGCCAGCAGCCGAGGGGACAGGGCTATTGTAAATGAGCAGTTCTTC; cdr3_aa: CASSRGDRAIVNEQFF
clone_size: many; j_call: TRBJ2-7; d_call: NA; v_call: TRBV19; cdr3_nt: TGTGCCAAGAGGCGGGACCTCGGCGAGCAGTACTTC; cdr3_aa: CAKRRDLGEQYF
clone_size: many; j_call: TRBJ2-3; d_call: TRBD2; v_call: TRBV7-3; cdr3_nt: TGTGCCAGCAGCTTAACCCCAGTAGCGGGGCACACAGATACGCAGTATTTT; cdr3_aa: CASSLTPVAGHTDTQYF
clone_size: many; j_call: TRBJ2-1; d_call: TRBD2; v_call: TRBV6-5; cdr3_nt: TGTGCCAGCAGTTACGCCGGGACTAGCCCCAATGAGCAGTTCTTC; cdr3_aa: CASSYAGTSPNEQFF
clone_size: medium-sized; j_call: TRBJ2-7; d_call: NA; v_call: TRBV28; cdr3_nt: TGTGCCACCAACATCGCCCGGCTGGGACACCCCTACGAGCAGTACTTC; cdr3_aa: CATNIARLGHPYEQYF
clone_size: many; j_call: TRBJ1-2; d_call: NA; v_call: TRBV18; cdr3_nt: TGTGCCAGCTCAACCACACCTGACTATGGCTACACCTTC; cdr3_aa: CASSTTPDYGYTF
clone_size: few; j_call: TRBJ1-6; d_call: NA; v_call: TRBV28; cdr3_nt: TGTGCCAGCAGGTACTATAATTCACCCCTCCACTTT; cdr3_aa: CASRYYNSPLHF
clone_size: medium-sized; j_call: TRBJ1-1; d_call: NA; v_call: TRBV5-1; cdr3_nt: TGCGCCAGCAGCTTGGAGGGGCAGCGAGGAAACACTGAAGCTTTCTTT; cdr3_aa: CASSLEGQRGNTEAFF
clone_size: many; j_call: TRBJ1-1; d_call: NA; v_call: TRBV4-3; cdr3_nt: TGCGCCAGCAGCCAAGATCCGATGGCAGGTTGGGCGAACACTGAAGCTTTCTTT; cdr3_aa: CASSQDPMAGWANTEAFF
clone_size: many; j_call: TRBJ2-1; d_call: TRBD2; v_call: TRBV5-5; cdr3_nt: TGTGCCAGCAGCTTGGGACTAGCGGGCCTAGACTTCTACAATGAGCAGTTCTTC; cdr3_aa: CASSLGLAGLDFYNEQFF